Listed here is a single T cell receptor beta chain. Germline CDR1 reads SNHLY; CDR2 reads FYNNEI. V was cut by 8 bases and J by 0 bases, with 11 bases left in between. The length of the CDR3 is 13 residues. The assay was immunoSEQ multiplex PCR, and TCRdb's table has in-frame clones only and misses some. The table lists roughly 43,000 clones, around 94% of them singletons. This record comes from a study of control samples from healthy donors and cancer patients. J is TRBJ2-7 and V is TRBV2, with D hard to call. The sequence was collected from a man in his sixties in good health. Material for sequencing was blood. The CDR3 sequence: CASADPSSYEQYF. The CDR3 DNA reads TGTGCCAGCGCGGACCCAAGCTCCTACGAGCAGTACTTC.